The 30 T cell receptor beta chains presented below share a single source sample, sequenced in a study of T cells after yellow fever vaccination. Via MiXCR, TCRdb re-called the 5' RACE reads, giving one row per CDR3 protein. This sample has 450,000 to 600,000 distinct CDR3 sequences; about 15% occur once, and the top ten carry 17%. This specimen was PBMCs, taken 5 days after the first yellow fever vaccination. The receptors originated from a man between 18 and 29 years old who received the YFV17D yellow fever vaccine.

This sequence joins TRBV7-9 and TRBJ1-4; a weak D match, TRBD1 (6 bases). The V gene lost 7 bases and the J gene lost 4 bases, with 19 bases spanning the gap. This CDR3 is 16 amino acids long. Germline assignment: CDR1 SEHNR and CDR2 FQNEAQ (reference sequence). CDR3 region: CASNSGGYRDNEKLFF. Here the CDR3 DNA reads TGTGCCAGCAACTCAGGCGGGTACAGGGATAATGAAAAACTGTTTTTT.

The V and J genes are TRBV5-1 and TRBJ2-5, with 11 bases fitting TRBD2. Germline V gene lookup returns CDR1 SGHRS and CDR2 YFSETQ. Trimming cost V 3 bases and J 4 bases; bases outside gene matches: 8. The length of the CDR3 is 16 residues. CDR3 DNA sequence: TGCGCCAGCAGCTCCGCGACTAGCGGGGTCCGAGAGACCCAGTACTTC. Translation gives CASSSATSGVRETQYF.

The chain has TRBV6-5 and TRBJ2-1, with D perhaps TRBD1 or TRBD2 (6 bases each). There are 15 residues in the CDR3. V shed 2 bases and J shed 7 bases, with 15 bases lying between them. Germline CDR1 reads MNHEY; CDR2 reads SVGAGI. CDR3 sequence reads: CASSYAGHRSNEQFF. For the CDR3, the DNA is TGTGCCAGCAGTTACGCGGGACATAGATCAAATGAGCAGTTCTTC.

This chain connects TRBV12-3 or TRBV12-4 to TRBJ2-5; D is uncertain. The CDR3 spans 13 residues. V lost 6 bases, J lost 3 bases, and 11 bases lay in between. The CDR3 DNA sequence: TGTGCCAGCAGCCTAGACAAGAAAGAGACCCAGTACTTC. Protein sequence: CASSLDKKETQYF.

The genes are TRBV5-1 and TRBJ2-7, with TRBD1 identical over 7 bases. The CDR3 consists of 14 residues. Trimming at V came to 0 bases and at J to 4 bases, leaving 4 bases not matched to a gene. CDR1 SGHRS and CDR2 YFSETQ come from the germline V gene. The CDR3 sequence is CASSLGGGLYEQYV. The CDR3 coding sequence is TGCGCCAGCAGCTTGGGAGGGGGCCTTTACGAGCAGTACGTC.

The chain combines TRBV28 with TRBJ2-7, with 8 bases that match TRBD1. J lost 0 bases, V lost 2 bases, and 12 bases had no gene match. The CDR3 has 18 amino acids. Per germline, CDR1 MDHEN and CDR2 SYDVKM. CDR3 bases: TGTGCCAGCAGTTTAAGTTCCCCCTCGACAGGGGACTCCTACGAGCAGTACGTC. Its translation: CASSLSSPSTGDSYEQYV.

Ten or more counts support this clonotype. The V call is TRBV20-1, the J call TRBJ2-5; a possible D gene is TRBD2 (6 bases). V dropped 3 bases and J dropped 2 bases, with 13 bases sitting between them. Germline-derived CDR1 and CDR2 are DFQATT and SNEGSKA (reference sequence). The CDR3 spans 14 residues. CDR3 amino acids: CSARGGALQETQYF. DNA for the CDR3: TGCAGTGCTAGGGGGGGTGCCTTACAAGAGACCCAGTACTTC.

A few counts support this clonotype. This sequence joins TRBV20-1 and TRBJ2-4; 7 bases are a match to TRBD1. Trimming cost V 5 bases and J 1 base; bases outside gene matches: 8. The CDR3 runs to 15 residues. Germline assignment: CDR1 DFQATT and CDR2 SNEGSKA (reference sequence). The CDR3 loop is CSAAPTTGAKNIQYF. The DNA of the CDR3 is TGCAGTGCTGCCCCCACGACAGGGGCCAAAAACATTCAGTACTTC.

This clonotype was counted a few times. V and J are TRBV5-1 and TRBJ1-5; D unclear. CDR1 is SGHRS and CDR2 is YFSETQ in the germline V gene. Trimming removed 0 bases from V and 6 bases from J, with 10 bases in between. There are 14 residues in the CDR3. The DNA for the CDR3 is TGCGCCAGCAGCTTGGATGGGGTTGGTCAGCCCCAGCATTTT. Translation: CASSLDGVGQPQHF.

This clonotype was observed a handful of times. The V call is TRBV7-2, the J call TRBJ1-6; D gene uncertain. The ends were cut back, 7 bases at V and 9 bases at J, with 13 bases in the middle. The CDR3 runs to 13 residues. CDR1 and CDR2 from the germline V gene are SGHTA and FQGNSA. The CDR3 spells CASTDRFVSPLHF. The CDR3 nucleotides read TGTGCCAGCACCGACCGCTTTGTTTCACCCCTCCACTTT.

The V gene is TRBV10-3, the J gene TRBJ2-2; D remains unclear. Germline V gene lookup returns CDR1 ENHRY and CDR2 SYGVKD. The CDR3 totals 11 residues. Trimming took 3 bases from V and 7 from J, leaving 3 bases between them. The DNA for the CDR3 is TGTGCCATCAGTGACAACGGGGAGCTGTTTTTT. It encodes CAISDNGELFF.

This clonotype has only one observation. V is TRBV9 and J is TRBJ1-1; D might be TRBD1 (6 bases). Per the germline V gene, CDR1 is SGDLS and CDR2 is YYNGEE. Trimming cost V 4 bases and J 3 bases, with 16 bases left between them. CDR3 length: 15 residues. CDR3 nucleotide sequence: TGTGCCAGCAGCCCCCGGACAGCCGTACACACTGAAGCTTTCTTT. This translates into CASSPRTAVHTEAFF.

This clonotype was seen more than once but under ten times. The genes are TRBV5-1 and TRBJ1-2; 7 bases are a match to TRBD1. The CDR3 has 14 amino acids. Germline V lookup: CDR1 SGHRS, CDR2 YFSETQ. J was trimmed by 5 bases and V by 4 bases; bases with no gene match: 8. The CDR3 protein is CASSLPGTAYGYTF. CDR3 nucleotide sequence: TGCGCCAGCAGCCTACCCGGGACAGCTTATGGCTACACCTTC.

This sequence joins TRBV10-3 and TRBJ2-4, with 7 positions matching TRBD2. J was trimmed by 2 bases and V by 10 bases; bases with no gene match: 8. Germline V gene sequence: CDR1 ENHRY, CDR2 SYGVKD. This CDR3 comprises 14 residues. CDR3 region: CASAGGISKNIQYF. The CDR3 nucleotides read TGTGCCAGCGCCGGGGGGATCTCCAAAAACATTCAGTACTTC.

The CDR3 nucleotides are TGTGCCAGCAGACCGCATTTCTCAGGGGGCATTCAGTACTTC. This encodes CASRPHFSGGIQYF. The chain joins TRBV27 to TRBJ2-4, with 7 positions matching TRBD1. V lost 6 bases, J lost 9 bases, and 11 bases stayed unmatched. Germline CDR1 is MNHEY and CDR2 is SMNVEV (reference sequence). The CDR3 sequence is 14 residues long.

This clonotype was counted many times. The chain uses TRBV7-2 and TRBJ2-3; D uncertain. The CDR3 is 14 amino acids. V gave up 3 bases and J gave up 1 base, with 8 bases separating them. Germline V gives CDR1 SGHTA, CDR2 FQGNSA. This chain's CDR3 is CASSFVGRTDTQYF. CDR3 nucleotides: TGTGCCAGCAGCTTCGTTGGCCGCACAGATACGCAGTATTTT.

The gene calls are TRBV25-1 and TRBJ1-2; no clear D. The V gene lost 6 bases and the J gene lost 2 bases, with 13 bases spanning the gap. The CDR3 has 14 residues. Germline CDR1 MGHDK, CDR2 SYGVNS. The CDR3 DNA is TGTGCCAGCAGCACTCCGACCGAAAACTATGGCTACACCTTC. This codes for CASSTPTENYGYTF.

This clonotype has a count of ten or more. The genes are TRBV20-1 and TRBJ1-4, with 9 bases fitting TRBD1. Germline-derived CDR1 and CDR2 are DFQATT and SNEGSKA (reference sequence). This CDR3 is 13 amino acids long. V lost 6 bases, J lost 8 bases, and 7 bases stayed unmatched. The CDR3, as DNA: TGCAGTGCGGAAAGGGGACAGGGAGAAAAACTGTTTTTT. Protein sequence: CSAERGQGEKLFF.

The gene calls are TRBV7-9 and TRBJ1-2, with D hard to call. V lost 1 base to trimming and J lost 4 bases, with 19 bases between them. The germline V gene encodes CDR1 SEHNR and CDR2 FQNEAQ (reference sequence). The CDR3 extends over 17 amino acids. For the CDR3, the DNA is TGTGCCAGCAGCTTAGGTGCGGCCGGGCACCTCCTCTATGGCTACACCTTC. Its protein is CASSLGAAGHLLYGYTF.

V gene TRBV29-1 combines with J gene TRBJ2-7, with 8 bases lining up with TRBD1. The germline V gene has CDR1 SQVTM and CDR2 ANQGSEA. This CDR3 contains 14 residues. V gave up 4 bases and J gave up 6 bases; unmatched junction bases: 11. As DNA, the CDR3 is TGCAGCGTTGGTCCCGGGACAGGTAGGACCGAGCAGTACTTC. This translates into CSVGPGTGRTEQYF.

The genes are TRBV18 and TRBJ2-5; 9 bases match TRBD1. Germline assignment: CDR1 KGHSH and CDR2 LQKENI. V gave up 3 bases and J gave up 5 bases; unmatched junction bases: 16. The length of the CDR3 is 18 residues. This CDR3 reads CASSPDRGRNGSEETQYF. CDR3 sequence (DNA): TGTGCCAGCTCACCGGACAGGGGACGAAACGGGTCTGAGGAGACCCAGTACTTC. The full variable domain, its missing parts supplied by reference TRBV18 and TRBJ2-5, is NAGVMQNPRHLVRRRGQEARLRCSPMKGHSHVYWYRQLPEEGLKFMVYLQKENIIDESGMPKERFSAEFPKEGPSILRIQQVVRGDSAAYFCASSPDRGRNGSEETQYFGPGTRLLVL.

This clonotype turned up a few times. The CDR3 DNA reads TGCGCCAGCAGCTTTGGAATAGCGACAGATACGCAGTATTTT. Translating it yields CASSFGIATDTQYF. The chain employs TRBV5-1 and TRBJ2-3; D is possibly TRBD2 (5 bases). The CDR3 has 14 residues. The V end lost 2 bases, the J end lost 3 bases, and 10 bases lay between the germline ends. The germline V gene has CDR1 SGHRS and CDR2 YFSETQ.

The rearrangement joins TRBV10-3 to TRBJ2-4; the D is unclear. The CDR3 has 14 amino acids. CDR1 and CDR2 (germline): ENHRY, SYGVKD. V lost 6 bases, J lost 5 bases, and 14 bases lay in between. This chain's CDR3 is CAIRQSVDENIQYF. The CDR3 region has the DNA TGTGCCATCAGACAGAGCGTGGACGAAAACATTCAGTACTTC.

This clonotype has only a few counts. The rearrangement joins TRBV7-9 to TRBJ1-5; weak D call: TRBD1 (6 bases). With 4 bases removed from V and 10 bases from J, the gap between germline ends came to 8 bases. The CDR3 contains 11 residues. Germline CDR1 SEHNR, CDR2 FQNEAQ (reference sequence). The CDR3 coding sequence is TGTGCCAGCAGCTCACAGGGACCCCAGCATTTT. Translated, it gives CASSSQGPQHF. The full variable domain, with the rest looked up from reference TRBV7-9 and TRBJ1-5, is DTGVSQNPRHKITKRGQNVTFRCDPISEHNRLYWYRQTLGQGPEFLTYFQNEAQLEKSRLLSDRFSAERPKGSFSTLEIQRTEQGDSAMYLCASSSQGPQHFGDGTRLSIL.

This clonotype was observed at least ten times. CDR3 loop: CSARDRIYNQPQHF. The CDR3 DNA reads TGCAGTGCTCGGGACAGAATCTACAATCAGCCCCAGCATTTT. This chain links TRBV20-1 with TRBJ1-5, with 7 bases fitting TRBD1. Germline trimming cut 5 bases from V and 3 bases from J; bases unmatched to any gene: 7. The CDR3 spans 14 residues. Germline CDR1 is DFQATT and CDR2 is SNEGSKA (reference sequence).

As DNA, the CDR3 is TGCGCCAGCAGCCAAAACCGGGCAGCCCAAGGGGAAAAACTGTTTTTT. Residues: CASSQNRAAQGEKLFF. This sequence joins TRBV4-3 and TRBJ1-4; no firm D call. V lost 2 bases, J lost 8 bases, and 18 bases lay in between. The CDR3 runs 16 residues. Germline lookup yields CDR1 LGHNA and CDR2 YSLEER.

This clonotype has just a few counts. This chain connects TRBV10-3 to TRBJ2-5; TRBD2 matches 12 bases. V lost 2 bases and J lost 3; bases outside the gene matches: 4. CDR3 length: 16 residues. Germline CDR1 is ENHRY and CDR2 is SYGVKD. CDR3 nucleotides: TGTGCCATCAGTGAGACTAGCGGGGGGCGTAAAGAGACCCAGTACTTC. Amino acid sequence: CAISETSGGRKETQYF.

The chain is built from TRBV5-5 and TRBJ2-2; D gene ambiguous. CDR3 size: 15 residues. Germline V CDR1 and CDR2: SGHKS, YYEKEE (reference sequence). The V and J ends lost 4 bases and 6 bases respectively, with 16 bases between them. CDR3 nucleotide sequence: TGTGCCAGCAGCATACCAAGGGTCGCGTCCGGGGAGCTGTTTTTT. Protein product: CASSIPRVASGELFF.

The chain is built from TRBV5-6 and TRBJ2-3; D is possibly TRBD2 (6 bases). This CDR3 comprises 13 residues. Germline V lookup: CDR1 SGHDT, CDR2 YYEEEE. The V and J ends lost 3 bases and 5 bases respectively, with 10 bases between them. CDR3 DNA: TGTGCCAGCAGCTGGGGGGAGAGAGATACGCAGTATTTT. Residues: CASSWGERDTQYF.

The CDR3 protein is CASRRQETEAFF. CDR3 DNA: TGTGCCAGCAGGAGACAGGAAACTGAAGCTTTCTTT. V and J are TRBV12-3 or TRBV12-4 and TRBJ1-1, with D perhaps matching TRBD1 (6 bases). CDR3 length: 12 amino acids. Trimming took off 6 bases at V and 5 bases at J, with 10 bases between the two ends.